The TCR beta chain under discussion was sequenced for a study of radiation and T cells in renal cell carcinoma. Documented time point: blood 4 weeks post-SBRT, at nephrectomy. The treatment: 15 Gy SBRT to primary tumor, nephrectomy 4 weeks later. Blood was sampled at baseline, 2 weeks and 4 weeks after SBRT. This CDR3 contains 15 residues. Trimming took off 5 bases at V and 0 bases at J, with 10 bases between the two ends. Germline V gene data show CDR1 as SGHTA and CDR2 as FQGNSA. The table lists this clone with a few counts. Here immunoSEQ multiplex PCR was the method, and the copy in TCRdb shows in-frame clones only, minus some. The table includes 150,000 or so clones, less than 90% detected once.

The sequence derives from a woman between 45 and 65 years old with renal cell carcinoma. The specimen was blood, collected from a patient whose treatment included radiotherapy and nephrectomy. This chain connects TRBV7-2 to TRBJ2-2; the D gene is possibly TRBD1 (6 bases). The CDR3 here is CASSRDTANTGELFF. CDR3 nucleotide sequence: TGTGCCAGCAGCCGGGACACCGCGAACACCGGGGAGCTGTTTTTT. Complete variable domain (other parts from reference TRBV7-2 and TRBJ2-2): GAGVSQSPSNKVTEKGKDVELRCDPISGHTALYWYRQSLGQGLEFLIYFQGNSAPDKSGLPSDRFSAERTGGSVSTLTIQRTQQEDSAVYLCASSRDTANTGELFFGEGSRLTVL.